This entry lists 31 T cell receptor beta chains sequenced from one sample in a study of blood T cell repertoires in COVID-19. Measured with immunoSEQ multiplex PCR; TCRdb has only the in-frame clones, and not every one. The sample shows about 53,000 clones, 80% to 90% of them seen only once. The sequencing input was peripheral blood. The receptor source for this set is a man older than 75 with acute or convalescent COVID-19.

The V call is TRBV20-1, the J call TRBJ2-7; 8 nucleotides match TRBD1. Germline V gives CDR1 DFQATT, CDR2 SNEGSKA (reference sequence). With V trimmed by 3 bases and J by 4 bases, 11 bases remained unmatched. The CDR3 has 15 amino acids. CDR3 sequence: CSASNPRTGTYEQYF. CDR3 nucleotide sequence: TGCAGTGCTAGTAACCCCCGGACAGGGACGTACGAGCAGTACTTC.

The table lists this clone with a few counts. The rearrangement uses TRBV28 and TRBJ1-5; D gene uncertain. In germline, CDR1 is MDHEN, CDR2 SYDVKM. The length of the CDR3 is 12 residues. The ends were cut back, 7 bases at V and 6 bases at J, with 10 bases in the middle. CDR3 amino acids: CASTSGVQPQHF. DNA for the CDR3: TGTGCCAGCACCTCCGGGGTTCAGCCCCAGCATTTT.

V usage is TRBV12-3 or TRBV12-4 and J usage is TRBJ2-7, with D tentatively TRBD1 (6 bases). V shed 10 bases and J shed 4 bases, with 11 bases lying between them. CDR3 size: 11 residues. For the CDR3, the DNA is TGTGCCATCACGAGGGGGTACGAGCAGTACTTC. Protein sequence: CAITRGYEQYF.

The chain joins TRBV27 to TRBJ2-2; 7 nucleotides match TRBD1. CDR3 length: 16 residues. V trimming: 0 bases; J trimming: 7 bases; junction bases outside the gene matches: 8. The germline CDR1 and CDR2 sequences are MNHEY and SMNVEV (reference sequence). DNA of the CDR3: TGTGCCAGCAGTTTATCATGGCAGGGGGAAATCGGGGAGCTGTTTTTT. Protein product: CASSLSWQGEIGELFF.

Only a few counts were recorded for this clone. The chain employs TRBV19 and TRBJ1-5, with 8 bases that match TRBD1. The CDR3 has 15 residues. V shed 11 bases and J 7 bases; nucleotides not matched to a gene: 16. The germline CDR1 and CDR2 sequences are LNHDA and SQIVND (reference sequence). The CDR3 sequence: CASEVQGVGGQPQHF. CDR3 bases: TGTGCCTCAGAGGTACAGGGGGTCGGAGGGCAGCCCCAGCATTTT.

The chain employs TRBV10-3 and TRBJ1-3, with a tentative D call TRBD1 (6 bases). The germline V gene has CDR1 ENHRY and CDR2 SYGVKD. The germline V and J ends were trimmed by 3 bases and 2 bases, with 14 bases remaining between them. The CDR3 is 16 residues long. The CDR3 reads CAISEPDTGTGNTIYF. The CDR3, as DNA: TGTGCCATCAGTGAACCAGATACAGGGACTGGAAACACCATATATTTT.

The rearrangement joins TRBV7-9 to TRBJ2-7; 10 nucleotides agree with TRBD2. The germline CDR1 and CDR2 sequences are SEHNR and FQNEAQ (reference sequence). CDR3 length: 15 amino acids. After removal of 5 bases from V and 2 bases from J, the junction contained 6 bases not matched to a gene. CDR3 in amino acids: CASSQLAGATYEQYF. For the CDR3, the DNA is TGTGCCAGCAGCCAGCTAGCGGGGGCGACCTACGAGCAGTACTTC.

The chain couples TRBV6-1 to TRBJ1-5, with D unclear. Germline lookup yields CDR1 MNHNS and CDR2 SASEGT. V gave up 2 bases and J gave up 2 bases, with 4 bases separating them. There are 13 residues in the CDR3. CDR3 bases: TGTGCCAGCAGTGAACATGGCAATCAGCCCCAGCATTTT. This translates into CASSEHGNQPQHF.

The chain employs TRBV7-9 and TRBJ2-1, with 8 bases identical to TRBD1. The V gene end was trimmed by 5 bases and the J gene end by 4 bases; junction bases not matched to a gene: 7. This CDR3 is 15 amino acids long. Germline V CDR1 and CDR2: SEHNR, FQNEAQ (reference sequence). The CDR3, as DNA: TGTGCCAGCAGCGTAAACAGGGGGGTGTACAATGAGCAGTTCTTC. Translated: CASSVNRGVYNEQFF.

The chain carries TRBV5-1 and TRBJ2-3, with D maybe TRBD1 (5 bases). Germline lookup yields CDR1 SGHRS and CDR2 YFSETQ. The CDR3 extends over 16 amino acids. The ends were cut back, 0 bases at V and 1 base at J, with 12 bases in the middle. The CDR3 sequence: CASSLGQIIRTDTQYF. The CDR3 nucleotides read TGCGCCAGCAGCTTGGGACAGATTATTCGCACAGATACGCAGTATTTT. Full variable domain (outside the CDR3, taken from reference TRBV5-1 and TRBJ2-3): KAGVTQTPRYLIKTRGQQVTLSCSPISGHRSVSWYQQTPGQGLQFLFEYFSETQRNKGNFPGRFSGRQFSNSRSEMNVSTLELGDSALYLCASSLGQIIRTDTQYFGPGTRLTVL.

The rearrangement joins TRBV24-1 to TRBJ1-3, with a weak D call TRBD1 (5 bases). The V end was cut by 3 bases, the J end by 1 base, with 15 bases between. The CDR3 has 17 residues. Germline lookup yields CDR1 KGHDR and CDR2 SFDVKD. The CDR3 protein is CATSDDPGYFSGNTIYF. The CDR3 region has the DNA TGTGCCACCAGTGATGACCCAGGGTATTTTTCTGGAAACACCATATATTTT.

This chain uses TRBV3-1 (or the pseudogene TRBV3-2) with TRBJ2-7, with a possible D match to TRBD2 (7 bases). The CDR3 consists of 17 residues. Trimming left V 1 base short and J 2 bases short, with 18 bases between. Germline lookup yields CDR1 LGHDT and CDR2 YNNKEL (reference sequence). The CDR3 coding sequence is TGTGCCAGCAGCCAAGGGACCGGGGGGCCCGCACCCTACGAGCAGTACTTC. It encodes CASSQGTGGPAPYEQYF.

This clone has just one count. The rearrangement links TRBV7-2 to TRBJ2-1; 7 bases are a match to TRBD1. This CDR3 region has 15 residues. With 2 bases clipped from V and 0 bases from J, the junction kept 1 base outside the gene matches. Looked up from germline, CDR1 is SGHTA and CDR2 is FQGNSA. DNA for the CDR3: TGTGCCAGCAGCTTACAGGGGGACTCCTACAATGAGCAGTTCTTC. This encodes CASSLQGDSYNEQFF.

The rearrangement links TRBV29-1 to TRBJ1-1; TRBD1 might be the D (5 bases). The CDR3 spans 13 residues. Trimming removed 7 bases from V and 1 base from J, with 13 bases in between. Germline V CDR1 and CDR2: SQVTM, ANQGSEA. For the CDR3, the DNA is TGCAGCGCCCGGGAGGGGCCGAACACTGAAGCTTTCTTT. This sequence encodes CSAREGPNTEAFF.

V is TRBV27 and J is TRBJ1-1; maybe TRBD1 (5 bases). Trimming pared 3 bases from V and 0 bases from J, leaving 11 bases between. Germline-derived CDR1 and CDR2 are MNHEY and SMNVEV (reference sequence). The length of the CDR3 is 15 residues. CDR3 loop: CASSLGGMVNTEAFF. CDR3 nucleotide sequence: TGTGCCAGCAGTTTGGGGGGGATGGTGAACACTGAAGCTTTCTTT.

The chain joins TRBV27 to TRBJ1-5; D gene ambiguous. V dropped 2 bases and J dropped 3 bases, with 5 bases sitting between them. Looked up from germline, CDR1 is MNHEY and CDR2 is SMNVEV (reference sequence). This CDR3 spans 13 amino acids. The CDR3 nucleotides are TGTGCCAGCAGTTTAAGACTCAATCAGCCCCAGCATTTT. It specifies CASSLRLNQPQHF.

The V and J genes are TRBV21-1 and TRBJ1-1; TRBD1, the table's D call, lacks a check against the DNA. TRBV21-1 is deemed a pseudogene. This CDR3 is built from 17 residues. CDR3 sequence (DNA): TGTGCCAGCAGCCCCGTAGTCCTAGGACAGCAGAACACTGAAGCTTTCTTT. Its protein product is CASSPVVLGQQNTEAFF.

The CDR3 DNA is TGTGCCTGGGCCTTGTCCCGGGACAAGAACACTGAAGCTTTCTTT. Amino acids: CAWALSRDKNTEAFF. The rearrangement links TRBV30 to TRBJ1-1; D perhaps matches TRBD1 (6 bases). Germline assignment: CDR1 GTSNPN and CDR2 SVGIG (reference sequence). V lost 5 bases and J lost 1, with 17 bases in between. This CDR3 has 15 amino acids.

V gene TRBV19 combines with J gene TRBJ2-3; 9 nucleotides line up with TRBD1. This CDR3 is built from 16 residues. Germline V gives CDR1 LNHDA, CDR2 SQIVND (reference sequence). With V trimmed by 1 base and J by 0 bases, 2 bases remained unmatched. The CDR3 DNA reads as TGTGCCAGTAGTATAGGGACAGGGGCAAGCACAGATACGCAGTATTTT. Translation gives CASSIGTGASTDTQYF.

V usage is TRBV19 and J usage is TRBJ1-1; 12 bases are shared with TRBD1. This CDR3 is 15 amino acids long. The junction had 2 bases not matched to a gene; V was cut back by 4 bases and J by 2 bases. Germline V gene lookup returns CDR1 LNHDA and CDR2 SQIVND (reference sequence). The CDR3 spells CASSRGQGANTEAFF. The CDR3 DNA sequence: TGTGCCAGTAGTAGGGGACAGGGGGCTAACACTGAAGCTTTCTTT.

This chain uses TRBV5-1 with TRBJ2-5; tentatively, D is TRBD1 (6 bases). The CDR3 spans 14 residues. Germline-derived CDR1 and CDR2 are SGHRS and YFSETQ. V lost 3 bases to trimming and J lost 4 bases, with 13 bases between them. The CDR3 DNA follows: TGCGCCAGCAGCTGGTTCGAAGGGGGAGAGACCCAGTACTTC. Encoded protein: CASSWFEGGETQYF. Filled out from reference TRBV5-1 and TRBJ2-5, the complete variable domain reads KAGVTQTPRYLIKTRGQQVTLSCSPISGHRSVSWYQQTPGQGLQFLFEYFSETQRNKGNFPGRFSGRQFSNSRSEMNVSTLELGDSALYLCASSWFEGGETQYFGPGTRLLVL.

The V and J genes are TRBV14 and TRBJ2-1; TRBD2 matches at 7 bases. Germline V CDR1 and CDR2: SGHDN, FVKESK. The junction had 7 bases not matched to a gene; V was cut back by 4 bases and J by 7 bases. The CDR3 has 14 amino acids. The CDR3 DNA sequence: TGTGCCAGCAGCCGACTTCTGGGGGGGAATGAGCAGTTCTTC. It encodes CASSRLLGGNEQFF.

The J gene is TRBJ2-3, the V gene TRBV19; 7 bases align to TRBD1. CDR3 length equals 14 residues. Trimming at V came to 3 bases and at J to 1 base, leaving 1 base not matched to a gene. Germline CDR1 LNHDA, CDR2 SQIVND (reference sequence). The CDR3 DNA is TGTGCCAGTAGTATCGGACAGGGCACAGATACGCAGTATTTT. Protein sequence: CASSIGQGTDTQYF.

The chain carries TRBV28 and TRBJ1-1; 7 bases map to TRBD1. Germline loops: CDR1 MDHEN, CDR2 SYDVKM. The CDR3 loop spans 15 amino acids. V shed 5 bases and J 2 bases; nucleotides not matched to a gene: 8. The CDR3 DNA reads TGTGCCAGCAGTCCCGGGACAGTACTTAACACTGAAGCTTTCTTT. Protein sequence: CASSPGTVLNTEAFF.

The chain joins TRBV7-2 to TRBJ2-5; 8 bases fit TRBD1. From germline, CDR1 is SGHTA and CDR2 FQGNSA. The CDR3 runs to 17 residues. V trimming: 0 bases; J trimming: 4 bases; junction bases outside the gene matches: 10. CDR3 bases: TGTGCCAGCAGCTTAGCCCAGGGGGCCGCCCTGGGAGAGACCCAGTACTTC. Translated, it gives CASSLAQGAALGETQYF.

CDR3 residues: CASSWGQHSVTNEKLFF. The CDR3, as DNA: TGTGCCAGCAGCTGGGGACAGCATTCAGTGACTAATGAAAAACTGTTTTTT. The chain has TRBV7-9 and TRBJ1-4; 7 nucleotides agree with TRBD1. CDR3 length: 17 residues. V was clipped by 4 bases and J by 2 bases; unmatched bases: 10. CDR1 and CDR2 from the germline V gene are SEHNR and FQNEAQ (reference sequence).

The chain couples TRBV19 to TRBJ2-1, with 12 nucleotides matching TRBD2. V lost 1 base and J lost 7; bases outside the gene matches: 2. The CDR3 has 15 residues. Germline CDR1 reads LNHDA; CDR2 reads SQIVND (reference sequence). As DNA, the CDR3 is TGTGCCAGTAGTATAGGGACTAGCGGGGCGAATGAGCAGTTCTTC. Amino acids: CASSIGTSGANEQFF.

The CDR3 region is CASSLLGNYEQYF. In DNA form, the CDR3 reads TGCGCCAGCAGCTTGCTCGGGAACTACGAGCAGTACTTC. The V call is TRBV5-1, the J call TRBJ2-7, with D perhaps matching TRBD2 (5 bases). The CDR3 is 13 amino acids. Germline loops: CDR1 SGHRS, CDR2 YFSETQ. V shed 1 base and J shed 3 bases, with 8 bases lying between them.

The chain is built from TRBV10-3 and TRBJ2-2, with 7 nucleotides matching TRBD2. This CDR3 spans 15 amino acids. CDR1 ENHRY and CDR2 SYGVKD come from the germline V gene. J gave up 1 base and V 3 bases, and 2 bases lay outside the gene matches. The CDR3 spells CAISEPSGNTGELFF. The CDR3 DNA follows: TGTGCCATCAGTGAACCTAGCGGGAACACCGGGGAGCTGTTTTTT.

This chain uses TRBV6-5 with TRBJ2-3; 10 nucleotides match TRBD2. The CDR3 extends over 15 amino acids. Germline V gives CDR1 MNHEY, CDR2 SVGAGI. With V trimmed by 6 bases and J by 0 bases, 3 bases remained unmatched. The CDR3 sequence is CASRASGGSTDTQYF. DNA of the CDR3: TGTGCCAGCAGGGCTAGCGGGGGTAGCACAGATACGCAGTATTTT.

The V call is TRBV5-1, the J call TRBJ2-2; 9 bases are a match to TRBD2. Looked up from germline, CDR1 is SGHRS and CDR2 is YFSETQ. There are 19 residues in the CDR3. Trimming took 1 base from V and 2 from J; bases not matched to a gene: 12. The CDR3 here is CASSLRVSGGPTNTGELFF. Written as DNA, the CDR3 is TGCGCCAGCAGCTTGCGGGTTAGCGGGGGCCCGACTAACACCGGGGAGCTGTTTTTT.